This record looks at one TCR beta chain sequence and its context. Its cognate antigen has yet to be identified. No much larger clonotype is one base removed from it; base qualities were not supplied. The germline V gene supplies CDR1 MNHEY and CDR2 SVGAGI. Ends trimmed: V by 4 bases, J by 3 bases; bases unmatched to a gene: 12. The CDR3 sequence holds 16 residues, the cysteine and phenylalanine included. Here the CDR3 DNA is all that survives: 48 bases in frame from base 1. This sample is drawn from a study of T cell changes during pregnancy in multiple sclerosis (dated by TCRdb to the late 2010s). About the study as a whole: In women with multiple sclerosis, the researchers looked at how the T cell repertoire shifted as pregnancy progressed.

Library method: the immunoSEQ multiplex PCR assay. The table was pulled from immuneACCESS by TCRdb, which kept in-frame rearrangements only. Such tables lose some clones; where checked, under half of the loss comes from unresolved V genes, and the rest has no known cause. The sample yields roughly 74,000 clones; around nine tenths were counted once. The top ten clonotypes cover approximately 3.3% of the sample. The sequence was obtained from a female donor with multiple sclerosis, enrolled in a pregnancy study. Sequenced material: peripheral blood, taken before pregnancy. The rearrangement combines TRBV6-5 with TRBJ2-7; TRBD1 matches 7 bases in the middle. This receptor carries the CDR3 CASSSFTGTESYEQYF. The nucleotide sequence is TGTGCCAGCAGTTCCTTCACCGGGACAGAAAGCTACGAGCAGTACTTC.